Listed below are T cell receptor beta chains from one sample, sequenced in a study of T-cell memory formation after mild COVID-19. TCRdb recomputed calls from the 5' RACE reads with MiXCR, one row per CDR3 protein. The sample shows some 6,800 distinct CDR3 sequences, about 54% of them seen only once. The sample was PBMCs or a T cell subset sorted from them (not recorded which). The source of these receptors is an adult who had mild COVID-19 (a few samples of this study predate the infection). Cell type and time point are not known. Each CDR3 is given with its conserved first and last residue. The D gene is left open where the match is weak. Size is omitted from some rows. Given values are once, few, many or a class for expanded clones.

>-|TRBJ2-1|-|TRBV29-1
CSAREFGSYNEQFF
TGCAGCGCTCGGGAGTTCGGCTCCTACAATGAGCAGTTCTTC
>-|TRBJ2-3|medium-sized|TRBV3-1
CASSQDLISADTQYF
TGTGCCAGCAGCCAAGATCTTATAAGCGCAGATACGCAGTATTTT
>TRBD1|TRBJ1-2|-|TRBV5-1
CASSEGANYGYTF
TGCGCCAGCAGCGAGGGGGCGAACTATGGCTACACCTTC
>-|TRBJ2-2|-|TRBV9
CASSAATTGELFF
TGTGCCAGCAGCGCGGCCACCACCGGGGAGCTGTTTTTT
>-|TRBJ2-3|medium-sized|TRBV20-1
CSASRRLLSTDTQYF
TGCAGTGCTAGTCGGCGGCTCCTAAGCACAGATACGCAGTATTTT
>TRBD2|TRBJ2-3|-|TRBV29-1
CSVLTSGRTDTQYF
TGCAGCGTGTTGACTAGCGGGAGAACAGATACGCAGTATTTT
>TRBD1|TRBJ2-4|medium-sized|TRBV4-1
CASSRDRIGLSKNIQYF
TGCGCCAGCAGTAGGGACAGAATCGGGCTTTCCAAAAACATTCAGTACTTC
>-|TRBJ2-1|once|TRBV2
CASSSQVKTYNEQFF
TGTGCCAGCAGTTCACAGGTTAAAACCTACAATGAGCAGTTCTTC
>TRBD2|TRBJ2-1|-|TRBV24-1
CATAGKRESNEQFF
TGTGCCACGGCCGGCAAGCGGGAGTCTAATGAGCAGTTCTTC
>TRBD2|TRBJ2-5|-|TRBV18
CASSPSAGGQETQYF
TGTGCCAGCTCACCTTCGGCGGGGGGCCAAGAGACCCAGTACTTC
>-|TRBJ2-7|medium-sized|TRBV19
CARPRDKGSEQYF
TGTGCCAGACCCCGCGACAAGGGGTCCGAGCAGTACTTC
>-|TRBJ1-1|medium-sized|TRBV7-2
CASSLHFSGVAAFF
TGTGCCAGCAGCTTACATTTTTCGGGCGTCGCGGCTTTCTTT
>-|TRBJ1-1|-|TRBV6-5
CASSYSRNTEAFF
TGTGCCAGCAGTTACTCCAGGAACACTGAAGCTTTCTTT
>-|TRBJ1-2|medium-sized|TRBV21-1
CASSKGQPYTF
TGTGCCAGCAGCAAAGGACAGCCCTACACCTTC
>TRBD2|TRBJ2-3|few|TRBV7-2
CASSFVAGTDTQYF
TGTGCCAGCAGCTTCGTAGCGGGGACAGATACGCAGTATTTT
>-|TRBJ2-1|medium-sized|TRBV4-3
CASSQVGDGTYGARDEQFF
TGCGCCAGCAGCCAAGTGGGGGACGGGACCTACGGTGCCCGCGATGAGCAGTTCTTC
>-|TRBJ2-7|-|TRBV29-1
CSVEDLHDEQYF
TGCAGCGTTGAAGATCTTCACGACGAGCAGTACTTC
>TRBD2|TRBJ2-1|-|TRBV12-3/TRBV12-4
CASRPGLAGYNEQFF
TGTGCCAGCAGACCGGGACTAGCGGGGTACAATGAGCAGTTCTTC
>TRBD2|TRBJ2-3|-|TRBV7-4
CARALRAATGTTTDTQYF
TGTGCCAGGGCACTGAGGGCTGCTACCGGGACTACCACAGATACGCAGTATTTT
>-|TRBJ2-1|medium-sized|TRBV11-2
CASSLGGVINNEQFF
TGTGCCAGCAGCTTAGGAGGTGTCATCAACAATGAGCAGTTCTTC
>TRBD1|TRBJ1-1|-|TRBV4-3
CASSQIQGPEAFF
TGCGCCAGCAGCCAAATACAGGGGCCTGAAGCTTTCTTT
>-|TRBJ2-2|-|TRBV7-9
CASSSKSMNTGELFF
TGTGCCAGCAGTTCCAAATCTATGAACACCGGGGAGCTGTTTTTT
>-|TRBJ2-2|many|TRBV24-1
CATSDVRTGELFF
TGTGCCACCAGTGATGTTCGGACCGGGGAGCTGTTTTTT
>TRBD2|TRBJ2-5|-|TRBV5-1
CASSLRAGGLETQYF
TGCGCCAGCAGCTTGAGAGCCGGGGGGTTAGAGACCCAGTACTTC
>-|TRBJ2-1|-|TRBV6-5
CASSYSGLPNNEQFF
TGTGCCAGCAGTTACTCAGGTCTACCCAACAATGAGCAGTTCTTC
>-|TRBJ2-2|medium-sized|TRBV4-1
CASSQDWGGGWIGELFF
TGCGCCAGCAGCCAAGATTGGGGGGGGGGCTGGATCGGGGAGCTGTTTTTT
>-|TRBJ2-4|medium-sized|TRBV6-2/TRBV6-3
CASSYRGLNIQYF
TGTGCCAGCAGTTACAGGGGACTAAACATTCAGTACTTC
>-|TRBJ1-1|medium-sized|TRBV10-3
CAISEGGFGRDDAEAFF
TGTGCCATCAGTGAAGGCGGGTTCGGCAGGGACGACGCTGAAGCTTTCTTT
>-|TRBJ2-6|-|TRBV5-1
CASSSSGHNVLTF
TGCGCCAGCAGCTCGTCGGGACACAACGTCCTGACTTTC
>-|TRBJ2-2|-|TRBV29-1
CSVFSERGLTGELFF
TGCAGCGTTTTCTCAGAGCGTGGGCTCACCGGGGAGCTGTTTTTT
>-|TRBJ1-2|-|TRBV5-1
CASSLGDTGNFGYTF
TGCGCCAGCAGCTTGGGGGACACAGGGAACTTCGGCTACACCTTC
>-|TRBJ2-1|many|TRBV7-9
CASSTEGGTYSYNEQFF
TGTGCCAGCAGCACCGAGGGGGGGACCTACTCCTACAATGAGCAGTTCTTC
>-|TRBJ1-3|medium-sized|TRBV12-3/TRBV12-4
CASSFPYSGNTIYF
TGTGCCAGCAGTTTTCCTTACTCTGGAAACACCATATATTTT
>-|TRBJ2-1|-|TRBV4-1
CASSQVLPNEQFF
TGCGCCAGCAGCCAAGTCCTGCCAAATGAGCAGTTCTTC
>-|TRBJ2-3|-|TRBV20-1
CSATYPDTDTQYF
TGCAGTGCTACTTATCCAGACACAGATACGCAGTATTTT
>TRBD1|TRBJ1-1|-|TRBV11-3
CAKRQGQNTEAFF
TGTGCCAAGCGACAGGGACAGAACACTGAAGCTTTCTTT
>-|TRBJ2-5|medium-sized|TRBV4-3
CASSQLVGETQYF
TGCGCCAGCAGCCAGCTAGTAGGGGAGACCCAGTACTTC